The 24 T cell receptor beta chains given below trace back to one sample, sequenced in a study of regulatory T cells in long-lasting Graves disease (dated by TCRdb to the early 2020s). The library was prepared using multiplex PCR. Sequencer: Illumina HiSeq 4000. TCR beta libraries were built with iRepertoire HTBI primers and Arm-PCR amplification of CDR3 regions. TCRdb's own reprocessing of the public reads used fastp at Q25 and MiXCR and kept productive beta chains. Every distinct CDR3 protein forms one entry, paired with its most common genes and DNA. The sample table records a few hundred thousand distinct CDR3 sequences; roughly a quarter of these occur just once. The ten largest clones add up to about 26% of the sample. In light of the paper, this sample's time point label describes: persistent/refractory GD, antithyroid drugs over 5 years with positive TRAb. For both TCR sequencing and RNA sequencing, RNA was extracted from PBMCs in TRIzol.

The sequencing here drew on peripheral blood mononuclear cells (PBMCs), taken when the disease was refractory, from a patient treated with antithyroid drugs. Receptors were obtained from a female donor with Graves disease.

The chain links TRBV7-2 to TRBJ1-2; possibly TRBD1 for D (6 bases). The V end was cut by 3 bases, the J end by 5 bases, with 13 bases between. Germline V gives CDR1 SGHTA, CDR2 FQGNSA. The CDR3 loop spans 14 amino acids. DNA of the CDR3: TGTGCCAGCAGCTTCGCCGGCAGGGGTTATGGCTACACCTTC. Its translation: CASSFAGRGYGYTF.

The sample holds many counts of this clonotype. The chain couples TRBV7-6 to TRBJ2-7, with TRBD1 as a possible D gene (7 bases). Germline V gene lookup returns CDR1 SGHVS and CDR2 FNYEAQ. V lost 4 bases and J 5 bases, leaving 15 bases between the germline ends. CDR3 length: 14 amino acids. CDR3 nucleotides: TGTGCCAGCAGCTCTGGACAGGAGGGGGACGAGCAGTACTTC. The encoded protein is CASSSGQEGDEQYF.

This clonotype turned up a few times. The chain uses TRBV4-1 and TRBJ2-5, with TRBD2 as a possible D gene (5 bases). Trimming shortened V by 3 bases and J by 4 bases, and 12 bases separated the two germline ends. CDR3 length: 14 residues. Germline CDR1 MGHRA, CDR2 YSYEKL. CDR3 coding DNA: TGCGCCAGCAGCCAGCCTAGCTCTAGAGAGACCCAGTACTTC. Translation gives CASSQPSSRETQYF.

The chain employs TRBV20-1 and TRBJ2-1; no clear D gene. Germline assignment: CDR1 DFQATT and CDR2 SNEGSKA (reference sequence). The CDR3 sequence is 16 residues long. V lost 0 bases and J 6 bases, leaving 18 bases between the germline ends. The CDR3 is CSARDRWRSRGNEQFF. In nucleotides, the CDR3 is TGCAGTGCTAGAGATCGGTGGAGAAGCCGCGGCAATGAGCAGTTCTTC.

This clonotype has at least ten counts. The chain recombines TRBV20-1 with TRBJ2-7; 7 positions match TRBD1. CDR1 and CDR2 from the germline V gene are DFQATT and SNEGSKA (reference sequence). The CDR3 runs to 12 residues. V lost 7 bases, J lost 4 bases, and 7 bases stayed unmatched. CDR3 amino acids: CSGQGQLYEQYF. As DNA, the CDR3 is TGCAGTGGCCAGGGACAGTTATACGAGCAGTACTTC.

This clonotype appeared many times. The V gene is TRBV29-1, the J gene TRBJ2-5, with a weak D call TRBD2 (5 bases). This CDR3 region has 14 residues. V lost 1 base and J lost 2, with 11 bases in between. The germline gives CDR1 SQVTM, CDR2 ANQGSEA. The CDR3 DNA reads TGCAGCGTTGAAGGGGAGCTGACTCAAGAGACCCAGTACTTC. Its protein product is CSVEGELTQETQYF.

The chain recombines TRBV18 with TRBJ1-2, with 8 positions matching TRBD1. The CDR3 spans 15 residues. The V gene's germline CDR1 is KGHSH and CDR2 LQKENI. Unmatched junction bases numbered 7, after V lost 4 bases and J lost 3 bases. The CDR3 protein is CASSRGTGSDYGYTF. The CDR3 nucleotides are TGTGCCAGCTCACGGGGGACAGGATCTGACTATGGCTACACCTTC.

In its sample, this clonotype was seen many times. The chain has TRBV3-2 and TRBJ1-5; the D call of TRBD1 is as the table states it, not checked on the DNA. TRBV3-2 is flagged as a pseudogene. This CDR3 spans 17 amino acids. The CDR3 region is CASSQTDGGGSNQPQHF. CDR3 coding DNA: TGTGCCAGCAGCCAAACTGACGGTGGGGGGAGCAATCAGCCCCAGCATTTT.

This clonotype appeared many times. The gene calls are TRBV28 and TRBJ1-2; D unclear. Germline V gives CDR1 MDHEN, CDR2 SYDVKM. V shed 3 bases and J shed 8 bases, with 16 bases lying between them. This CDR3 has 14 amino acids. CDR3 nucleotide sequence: TGTGCCAGCAGTTTCCGGTCGAACAGACTCGGCTACACCTTC. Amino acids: CASSFRSNRLGYTF.

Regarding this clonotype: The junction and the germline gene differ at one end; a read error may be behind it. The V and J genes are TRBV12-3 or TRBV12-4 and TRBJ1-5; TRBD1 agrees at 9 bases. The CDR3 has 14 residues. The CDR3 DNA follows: TGTGCCAGCAGTTTTACAGGGGGCCGTCAGCCCCCGCATTTT. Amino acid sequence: CASSFTGGRQPPHF.

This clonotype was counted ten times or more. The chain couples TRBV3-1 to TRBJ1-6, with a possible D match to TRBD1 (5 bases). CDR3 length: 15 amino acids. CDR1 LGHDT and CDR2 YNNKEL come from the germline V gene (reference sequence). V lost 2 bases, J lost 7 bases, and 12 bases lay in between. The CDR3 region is CASSQTGTSNSPLHF. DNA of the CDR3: TGTGCCAGCAGCCAAACCGGGACTTCCAATTCACCCCTCCACTTT.

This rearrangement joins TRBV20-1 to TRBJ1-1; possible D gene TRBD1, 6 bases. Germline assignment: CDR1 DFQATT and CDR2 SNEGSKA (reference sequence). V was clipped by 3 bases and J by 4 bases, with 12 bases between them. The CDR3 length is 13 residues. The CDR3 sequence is CSASRGGPTEAFF. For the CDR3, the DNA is TGCAGTGCTAGTCGAGGGGGACCCACTGAAGCTTTCTTT.

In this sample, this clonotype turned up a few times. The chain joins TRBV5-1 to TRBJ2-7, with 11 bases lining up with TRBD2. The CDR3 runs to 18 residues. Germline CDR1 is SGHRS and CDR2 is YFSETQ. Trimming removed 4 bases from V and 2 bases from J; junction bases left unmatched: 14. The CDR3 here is CASSLGGLAGGTTYEQYF. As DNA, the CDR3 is TGCGCCAGCAGCCTGGGGGGGCTAGCGGGAGGAACAACCTACGAGCAGTACTTC.

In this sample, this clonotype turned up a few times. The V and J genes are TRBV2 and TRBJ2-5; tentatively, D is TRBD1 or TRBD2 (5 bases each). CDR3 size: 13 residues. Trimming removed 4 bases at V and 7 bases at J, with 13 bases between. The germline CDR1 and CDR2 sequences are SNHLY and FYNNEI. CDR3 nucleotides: TGTGCCAGCAGTGGTGTAGAGGGACGGACCCAGTACTTC. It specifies CASSGVEGRTQYF.

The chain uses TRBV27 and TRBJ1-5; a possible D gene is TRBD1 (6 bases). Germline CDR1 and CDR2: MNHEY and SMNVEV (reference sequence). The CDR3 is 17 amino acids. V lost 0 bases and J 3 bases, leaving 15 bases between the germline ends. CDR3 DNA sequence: TGTGCCAGCAGTTTATCGGGGGCCACAGCCGTCAATCAGCCCCAGCATTTT. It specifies CASSLSGATAVNQPQHF.

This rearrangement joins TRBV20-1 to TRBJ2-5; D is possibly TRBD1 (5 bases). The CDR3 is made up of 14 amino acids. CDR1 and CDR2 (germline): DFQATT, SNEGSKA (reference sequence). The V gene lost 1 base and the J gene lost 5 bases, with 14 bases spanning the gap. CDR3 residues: CSARVRDPAETQYF. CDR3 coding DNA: TGCAGTGCTAGAGTCAGGGATCCCGCGGAGACCCAGTACTTC.

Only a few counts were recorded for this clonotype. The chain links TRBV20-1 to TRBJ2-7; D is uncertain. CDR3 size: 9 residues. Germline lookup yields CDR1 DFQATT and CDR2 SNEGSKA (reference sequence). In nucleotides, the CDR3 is TGCAGAACGGCGGACGAGCAGTACTTC. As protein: CRTADEQYF.

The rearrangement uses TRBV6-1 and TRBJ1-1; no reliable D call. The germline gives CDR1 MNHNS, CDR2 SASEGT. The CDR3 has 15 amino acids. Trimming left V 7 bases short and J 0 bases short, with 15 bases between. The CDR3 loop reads CASTQVRGVNTEAFF. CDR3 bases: TGTGCCAGCACCCAAGTGCGGGGTGTGAACACTGAAGCTTTCTTT.

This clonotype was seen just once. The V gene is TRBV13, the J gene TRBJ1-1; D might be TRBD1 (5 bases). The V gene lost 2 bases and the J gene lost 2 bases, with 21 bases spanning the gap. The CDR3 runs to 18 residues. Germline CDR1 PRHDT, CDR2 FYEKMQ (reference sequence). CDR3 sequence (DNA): TGTGCCAGCAGCTTACCGACCGGGGGGGGAGGGATCAACACTGAAGCTTTCTTT. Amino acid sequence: CASSLPTGGGGINTEAFF.

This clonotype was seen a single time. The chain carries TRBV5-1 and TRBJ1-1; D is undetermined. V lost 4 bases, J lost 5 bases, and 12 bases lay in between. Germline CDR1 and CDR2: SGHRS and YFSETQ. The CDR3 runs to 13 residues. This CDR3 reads CASSTRIGTEAFF. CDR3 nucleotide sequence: TGCGCCAGCAGCACGCGGATCGGGACTGAAGCTTTCTTT. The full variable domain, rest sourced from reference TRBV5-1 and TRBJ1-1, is KAGVTQTPRYLIKTRGQQVTLSCSPISGHRSVSWYQQTPGQGLQFLFEYFSETQRNKGNFPGRFSGRQFSNSRSEMNVSTLELGDSALYLCASSTRIGTEAFFGQGTRLTVV.

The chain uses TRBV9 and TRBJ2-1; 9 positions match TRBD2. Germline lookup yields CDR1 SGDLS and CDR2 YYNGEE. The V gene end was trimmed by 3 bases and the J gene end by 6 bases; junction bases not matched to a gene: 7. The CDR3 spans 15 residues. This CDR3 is CASSASGRPANEQFF. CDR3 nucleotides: TGTGCCAGCAGCGCAAGCGGGAGGCCGGCCAATGAGCAGTTCTTC.

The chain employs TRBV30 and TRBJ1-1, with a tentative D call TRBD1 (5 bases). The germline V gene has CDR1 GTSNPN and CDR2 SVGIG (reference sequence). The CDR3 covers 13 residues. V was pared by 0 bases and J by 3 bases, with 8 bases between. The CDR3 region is CAWSVGGDTEAFF. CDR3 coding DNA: TGTGCCTGGAGTGTTGGAGGGGACACTGAAGCTTTCTTT. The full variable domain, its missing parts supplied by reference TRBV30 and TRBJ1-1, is SQTIHQWPATLVQPVGSPLSLECTVEGTSNPNLYWYRQAAGRGLQLLFYSVGIGQISSEVPQNLSASRPQDRQFILSSKKLLLSDSGFYLCAWSVGGDTEAFFGQGTRLTVV.

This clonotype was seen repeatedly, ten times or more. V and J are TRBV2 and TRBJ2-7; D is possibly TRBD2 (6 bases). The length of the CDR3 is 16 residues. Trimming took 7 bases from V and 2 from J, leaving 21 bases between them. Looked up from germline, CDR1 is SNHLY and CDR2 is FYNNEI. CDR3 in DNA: TGTGCCAGCACCATACAAAGAGGGACTGAAACCTACGAGCAGTACTTC. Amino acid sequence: CASTIQRGTETYEQYF.

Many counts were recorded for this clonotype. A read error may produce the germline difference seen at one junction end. In DNA form, the CDR3 reads TGTGCCAGCAGTTTGGGGTTGACTACTGAAAAACTGTTTTTT. Translation gives CASSLGLTTEKLFF. The chain combines TRBV12-3 or TRBV12-4 with TRBJ1-4, with D unclear. CDR3 size: 14 residues.